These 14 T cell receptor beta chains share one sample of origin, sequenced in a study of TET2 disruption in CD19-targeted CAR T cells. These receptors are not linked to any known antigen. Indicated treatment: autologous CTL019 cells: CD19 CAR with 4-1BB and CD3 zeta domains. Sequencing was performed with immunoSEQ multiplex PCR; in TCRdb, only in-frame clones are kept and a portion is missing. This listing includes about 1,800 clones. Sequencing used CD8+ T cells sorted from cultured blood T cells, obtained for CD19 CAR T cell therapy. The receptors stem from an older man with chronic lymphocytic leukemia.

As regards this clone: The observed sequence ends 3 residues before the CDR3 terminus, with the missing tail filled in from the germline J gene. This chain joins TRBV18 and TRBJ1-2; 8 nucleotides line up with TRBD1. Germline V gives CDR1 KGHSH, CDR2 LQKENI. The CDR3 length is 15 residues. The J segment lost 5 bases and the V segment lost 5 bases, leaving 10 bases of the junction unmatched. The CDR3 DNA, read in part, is TGTGCCAGCTCAACCCCCCCTGACAGGGGATATGGC. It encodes CASSTPPDRGYG. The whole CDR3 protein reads CASSTPPDRGYGYTF.

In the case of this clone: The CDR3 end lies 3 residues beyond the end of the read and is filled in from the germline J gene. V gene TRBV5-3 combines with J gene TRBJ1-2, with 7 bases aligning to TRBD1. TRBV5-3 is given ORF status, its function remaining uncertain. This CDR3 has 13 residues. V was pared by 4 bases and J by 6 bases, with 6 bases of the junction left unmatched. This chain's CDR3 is CARSLDRVDGYTF. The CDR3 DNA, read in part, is TGTGCCAGAAGCCTAGACAGGGTAGATGGC.

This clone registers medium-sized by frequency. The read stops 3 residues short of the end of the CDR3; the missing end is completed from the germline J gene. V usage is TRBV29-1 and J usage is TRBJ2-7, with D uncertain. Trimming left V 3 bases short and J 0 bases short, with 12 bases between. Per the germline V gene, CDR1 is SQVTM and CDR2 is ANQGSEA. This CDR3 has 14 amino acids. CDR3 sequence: CSVEVRESSYEQYF. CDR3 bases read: TGCAGCGTTGAGGTCAGAGAGAGCTCCTACGAG.

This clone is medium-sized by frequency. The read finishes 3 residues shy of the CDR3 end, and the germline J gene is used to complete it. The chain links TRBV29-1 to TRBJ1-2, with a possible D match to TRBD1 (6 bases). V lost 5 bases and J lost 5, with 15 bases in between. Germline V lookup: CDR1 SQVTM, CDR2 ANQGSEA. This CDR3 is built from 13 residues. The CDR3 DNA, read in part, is TGCAGCGTTCCACAGGGTTTCGGGTATGGC. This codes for CSVPQGFGYG. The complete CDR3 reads CSVPQGFGYGYTF.

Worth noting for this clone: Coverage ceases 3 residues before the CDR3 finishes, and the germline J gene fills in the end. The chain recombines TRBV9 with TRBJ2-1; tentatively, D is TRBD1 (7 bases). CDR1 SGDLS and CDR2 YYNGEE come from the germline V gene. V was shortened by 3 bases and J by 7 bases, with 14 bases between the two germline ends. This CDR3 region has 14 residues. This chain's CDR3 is CASSGSRGRNEQFF. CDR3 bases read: TGTGCCAGCAGCGGAAGCAGGGGGAGGAATGAG.

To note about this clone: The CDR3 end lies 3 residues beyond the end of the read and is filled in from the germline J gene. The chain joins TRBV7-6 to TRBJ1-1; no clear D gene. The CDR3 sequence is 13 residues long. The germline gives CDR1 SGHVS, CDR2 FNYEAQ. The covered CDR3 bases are TGTGCCAGCAGCTTAGAGGGCTACAATGAG. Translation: CASSLEGYNE. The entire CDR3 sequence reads CASSLEGYNEAFF.

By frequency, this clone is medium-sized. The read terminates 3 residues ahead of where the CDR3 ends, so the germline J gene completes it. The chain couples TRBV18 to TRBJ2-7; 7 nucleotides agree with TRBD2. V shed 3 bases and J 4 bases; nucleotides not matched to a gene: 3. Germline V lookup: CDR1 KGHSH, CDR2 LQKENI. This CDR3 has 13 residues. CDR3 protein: CASSPGLPYEQYF. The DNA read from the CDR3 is TGTGCCAGCTCACCGGGACTACCATACGAG.

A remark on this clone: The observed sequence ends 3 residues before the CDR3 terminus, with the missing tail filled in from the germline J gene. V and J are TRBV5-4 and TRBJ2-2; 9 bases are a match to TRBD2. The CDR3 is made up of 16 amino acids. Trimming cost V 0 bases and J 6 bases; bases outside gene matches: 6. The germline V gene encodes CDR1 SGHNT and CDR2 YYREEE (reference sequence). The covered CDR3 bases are TGTGCCAGCAGCTTGGAAGGCGGGGGGGCCTCCGGGGAG. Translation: CASSLEGGGASGE. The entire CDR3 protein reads CASSLEGGGASGELFF.

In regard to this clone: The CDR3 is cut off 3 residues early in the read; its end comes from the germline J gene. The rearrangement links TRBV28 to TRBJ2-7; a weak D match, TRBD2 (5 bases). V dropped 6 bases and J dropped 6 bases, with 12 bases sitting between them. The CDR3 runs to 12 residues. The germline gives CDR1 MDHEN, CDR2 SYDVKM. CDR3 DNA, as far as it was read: TGTGCCAGCAGCCTCCAGAGGGCCGAG. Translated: CASSLQRAE. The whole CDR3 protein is CASSLQRAEQYF.

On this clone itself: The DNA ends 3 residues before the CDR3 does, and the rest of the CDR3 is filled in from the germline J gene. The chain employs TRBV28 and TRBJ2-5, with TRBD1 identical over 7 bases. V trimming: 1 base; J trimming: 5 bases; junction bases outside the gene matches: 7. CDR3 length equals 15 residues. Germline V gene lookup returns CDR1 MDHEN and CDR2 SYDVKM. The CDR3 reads CASSLLGQQAETQYF. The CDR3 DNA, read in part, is TGTGCCAGCAGTTTATTGGGACAGCAGGCGGAGACC.

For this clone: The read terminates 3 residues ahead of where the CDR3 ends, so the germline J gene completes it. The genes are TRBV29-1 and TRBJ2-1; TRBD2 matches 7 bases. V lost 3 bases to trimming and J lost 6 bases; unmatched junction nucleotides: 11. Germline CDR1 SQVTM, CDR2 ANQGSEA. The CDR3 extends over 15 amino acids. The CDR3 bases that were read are TGCAGCGTTGATAAAGTGAGCGGGGACCTCAATGAG. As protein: CSVDKVSGDLNE. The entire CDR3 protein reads CSVDKVSGDLNEQFF.

The CDR3 reads CASTGQGVYDYTF. The sequenced part of the CDR3 DNA is TGTGCCAGCACGGGACAGGGGGTCTACGAC. The gene calls are TRBV19 and TRBJ1-2; 11 bases agree with TRBD1. The read terminates 3 residues ahead of where the CDR3 ends, so the germline J gene completes it. CDR1 and CDR2 (germline): LNHDA, SQIVND (reference sequence). This CDR3 comprises 13 residues. The full variable domain, its missing parts supplied by reference TRBV19 and TRBJ1-2, is DGGITQSPKYLFRKEGQNVTLSCEQNLNHDAMYWYRQDPGQGLRLIYYSQIVNDFQKGDIAEGYSVSREKKESFPLTVTSAQKNPTAFYLCASTGQGVYDYTFGSGTRLTVV.

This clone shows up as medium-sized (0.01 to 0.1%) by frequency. CDR3 in amino acids: CASSPAGTGELFF. The CDR3 DNA, read in part, is TGTGCCAGCAGCCCCGCAGGGACCGGGGAG. The chain employs TRBV11-3 and TRBJ2-2, with D maybe TRBD1 (5 bases). The sequenced fragment ends 3 residues before the CDR3 boundary, so the rest is inferred from the germline J gene. The V gene's germline CDR1 is SGHNT and CDR2 YENEEA. The V end was cut by 5 bases, the J end by 5 bases, with 9 bases between. This CDR3 is built from 13 residues. The variable domain in full, with the rest retrieved from reference TRBV11-3 and TRBJ2-2, is EAGVVQSPRYKIIEKKQPVAFWCNPISGHNTLYWYLQNLGQGPELLIRYENEEAVDDSQLPKDRFSAERLKGVDSTLKIQPAELGDSAVYLCASSPAGTGELFFGEGSRLTVL.

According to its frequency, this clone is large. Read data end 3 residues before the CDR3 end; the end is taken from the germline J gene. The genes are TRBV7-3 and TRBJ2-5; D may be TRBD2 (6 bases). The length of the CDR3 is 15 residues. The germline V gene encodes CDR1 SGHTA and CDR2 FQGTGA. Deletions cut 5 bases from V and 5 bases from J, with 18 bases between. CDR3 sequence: CASSPGTLGGETQYF. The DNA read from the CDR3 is TGTGCCAGCAGCCCCGGGACTCTTGGGGGGGAGACC.